These 27 T cell receptor beta chains were all obtained from the same sample, sequenced in a study of CD8 T cells in Susac syndrome. The RNA input was roughly 0.45 to 1 ug, and it was reverse transcribed with random hexamers. One entry per CDR3 protein, called by TCRdb with MiXCR from the immunoSEQ multiplex PCR reads. The repertoire holds approximately 65,000 distinct CDR3 sequences, over 85% seen once, with approximately 0.21% in the top ten. Sequenced material: CD8+ T cells from PBMCs. The receptor set was obtained from a human donor in good health.

The chain joins TRBV2 to TRBJ1-5, with TRBD1 identical over 8 bases. CDR3 length: 17 amino acids. Per germline, CDR1 SNHLY and CDR2 FYNNEI. The V segment lost 3 bases and the J segment 3 bases; nucleotides outside the gene matches: 10. The CDR3 coding sequence is TGTGCCAGCAGTGACACCTTAGGACAGGGCTCCAATCAGCCCCAGCATTTT. This encodes CASSDTLGQGSNQPQHF.

V usage is TRBV29-1 and J usage is TRBJ2-7; D not certain. Germline assignment: CDR1 SQVTM and CDR2 ANQGSEA. The germline V and J ends were trimmed by 0 bases and 0 bases, with 6 bases remaining between them. CDR3 length: 13 amino acids. The CDR3 sequence: CSVEDDISYEQYF. CDR3 nucleotide sequence: TGCAGCGTTGAAGATGACATCTCCTACGAGCAGTACTTC.

The rearrangement links TRBV20-1 to TRBJ2-7; D gene uncertain. V gave up 6 bases and J gave up 1 base, with 19 bases separating them. Looked up from germline, CDR1 is DFQATT and CDR2 is SNEGSKA (reference sequence). The CDR3 spans 15 residues. In DNA, the CDR3 is TGCAGTGCCCGGGCCGTGGCAGGAGTTTCCTACGAGCAGTACTTC. Its translation is CSARAVAGVSYEQYF.

The CDR3 is CASSLLGDTTEAFF. The CDR3 nucleotides read TGTGCCAGCAGTCTCTTAGGAGACACGACTGAAGCTTTCTTT. The chain uses TRBV27 and TRBJ1-1, with unresolved D. The CDR3 spans 14 residues. The germline V gene has CDR1 MNHEY and CDR2 SMNVEV (reference sequence). The V end lost 5 bases, the J end lost 5 bases, and 15 bases lay between the germline ends.

The V and J genes are TRBV7-2 and TRBJ2-7; 10 nucleotides line up with TRBD1. Germline values: CDR1 SGHTA, CDR2 FQGNSA. This CDR3 is 16 amino acids long. The ends lost 1 base at V and 0 bases at J; junction bases unmatched: 3. DNA of the CDR3: TGTGCCAGCAGCTTAGGCGGGACAGGGGACTCCTACGAGCAGTACTTC. Translating it yields CASSLGGTGDSYEQYF.

The chain employs TRBV30 and TRBJ2-5; 10 positions agree with TRBD2. Germline loops: CDR1 GTSNPN, CDR2 SVGIG (reference sequence). The CDR3 totals 16 residues. The junction had 6 bases not matched to a gene; V was cut back by 2 bases and J by 0 bases. In nucleotides, the CDR3 is TGTGCCTGGAGTTGGCTAGCGGGGGCGTACCAAGAGACCCAGTACTTC. It encodes CAWSWLAGAYQETQYF.

The V gene is TRBV5-1, the J gene TRBJ2-2; TRBD1 matches 11 bases. In germline, CDR1 is SGHRS, CDR2 YFSETQ. Losses at the gene ends were 3 bases for V and 6 bases for J; bases not matched to a gene: 1. There are 14 residues in the CDR3. The CDR3 nucleotides read TGCGCCAGCAGCTGGACAGGGGGCCCCGGGGAGCTGTTTTTT. This codes for CASSWTGGPGELFF. Using reference TRBV5-1 and TRBJ2-2 for the parts outside the CDR3, the full variable domain is KAGVTQTPRYLIKTRGQQVTLSCSPISGHRSVSWYQQTPGQGLQFLFEYFSETQRNKGNFPGRFSGRQFSNSRSEMNVSTLELGDSALYLCASSWTGGPGELFFGEGSRLTVL.

V is TRBV7-9 and J is TRBJ2-7; D is unresolved. V lost 3 bases to trimming and J lost 2 bases, with 11 bases between them. CDR1 is SEHNR and CDR2 is FQNEAQ in the germline V gene (reference sequence). The CDR3 contains 14 residues. CDR3 DNA sequence: TGTGCCAGCAGCTTGGCAGCAGTACCCTACGAGCAGTACTTC. Translation: CASSLAAVPYEQYF. The whole variable domain, filled in from reference TRBV7-9 and TRBJ2-7, reads DTGVSQNPRHKITKRGQNVTFRCDPISEHNRLYWYRQTLGQGPEFLTYFQNEAQLEKSRLLSDRFSAERPKGSFSTLEIQRTEQGDSAMYLCASSLAAVPYEQYFGPGTRLTVT.

The chain is built from TRBV19 and TRBJ2-7; a possible D gene is TRBD2 (6 bases). Per the germline V gene, CDR1 is LNHDA and CDR2 is SQIVND (reference sequence). The CDR3 contains 13 residues. Trimming took off 10 bases at V and 6 bases at J, with 19 bases between the two ends. CDR3 sequence reads: CATSVGHGGEQYF. CDR3 DNA sequence: TGTGCCACCTCGGTGGGTCACGGGGGCGAGCAGTACTTC.

As for this clonotype: Germline and junction disagree at one end, which may indicate a read error. The rearrangement joins TRBV28 to TRBJ1-2; D not resolved. Germline V gene lookup returns CDR1 MDHEN and CDR2 SYDVKM. CDR3 length: 12 amino acids. CDR3 sequence: CATSSGPGGYTF. CDR3 bases: TGTGCCACCAGTTCCGGCCCTGGCGGCTACACCTTC.

The rearrangement uses TRBV7-9 and TRBJ2-5; D possibly matches TRBD1 or TRBD2 (6 bases each). This CDR3 comprises 17 residues. Trimming removed 4 bases from V and 5 bases from J, with 23 bases in between. Germline V gene sequence: CDR1 SEHNR, CDR2 FQNEAQ (reference sequence). The CDR3 DNA is TGTGCCAGCAGCTCAGTAGACGGACCCGGGGGCAGGGAGACCCAGTACTTC. This encodes CASSSVDGPGGRETQYF.

This rearrangement joins TRBV4-1 to TRBJ2-2, with 9 bases matching TRBD1. Trimming removed 2 bases from V and 5 bases from J; junction bases left unmatched: 6. This CDR3 is 16 amino acids long. Per the germline V gene, CDR1 is MGHRA and CDR2 is YSYEKL. The CDR3 reads CASSQRTGVRTGELFF. The CDR3 DNA reads as TGCGCCAGCAGCCAAAGGACAGGGGTACGGACCGGGGAGCTGTTTTTT.

The J gene is TRBJ1-1, the V gene TRBV7-9; tentatively, D is TRBD1 (5 bases). Germline V gives CDR1 SEHNR, CDR2 FQNEAQ (reference sequence). The CDR3 spans 13 residues. Trimming took off 5 bases at V and 10 bases at J, with 17 bases between the two ends. In nucleotides, the CDR3 is TGTGCCAGCAGCCCTCGGACAAGGGACGGAGCTTTCTTT. Translation gives CASSPRTRDGAFF.

The chain has TRBV20-1 and TRBJ2-2; 10 bases are a match to TRBD2. Per the germline V gene, CDR1 is DFQATT and CDR2 is SNEGSKA (reference sequence). CDR3 length: 18 residues. The V and J ends lost 0 bases and 5 bases, in that order; junction bases with no gene match: 12. This CDR3 is CSARDTWGAGGPTGELFF. The CDR3 nucleotides read TGCAGTGCTAGAGATACGTGGGGAGCGGGGGGGCCGACCGGGGAGCTGTTTTTT.

The CDR3, as DNA: TGTGCCAGCAGTTTATTTCGGACCTCCTACGAGCAGTACTTC. Its translation: CASSLFRTSYEQYF. The rearrangement joins TRBV28 to TRBJ2-7; D is unclear. Per the germline V gene, CDR1 is MDHEN and CDR2 is SYDVKM. V lost 1 base to trimming and J lost 0 bases, with 7 bases between them. The CDR3 spans 14 residues.

The chain joins TRBV25-1 to TRBJ2-1; a possible D gene is TRBD2 (7 bases). Germline CDR1 is MGHDK and CDR2 is SYGVNS. V was shortened by 0 bases and J by 7 bases, with 19 bases between the two germline ends. The CDR3 consists of 17 residues. The CDR3 region has the DNA TGTGCCAGCAGTGAATATTATCGTGGGGGGGCCGGTAATGAGCAGTTCTTC. This gives the protein CASSEYYRGGAGNEQFF.

The genes are TRBV12-3 or TRBV12-4 and TRBJ2-1; 8 bases are a match to TRBD1. The J segment lost 10 bases and the V segment lost 3 bases, leaving 5 bases of the junction unmatched. The CDR3 covers 13 residues. The CDR3, as DNA: TGTGCCAGCAGTTTCTCCGACAGGGGAGAGCAGTTCTTC. Translating it yields CASSFSDRGEQFF.

The genes are TRBV13 and TRBJ1-2; D might be TRBD1 (5 bases). The CDR3 has 15 amino acids. The germline gives CDR1 PRHDT, CDR2 FYEKMQ (reference sequence). The ends were cut back, 4 bases at V and 4 bases at J, with 16 bases in the middle. CDR3 protein: CASSSYEGRAYGYTF. CDR3 bases: TGTGCCAGCAGCTCGTACGAGGGGCGCGCCTATGGCTACACCTTC.

The chain couples TRBV3-1 to TRBJ1-5; D might be TRBD1 (5 bases). There are 13 residues in the CDR3. Germline V gene lookup returns CDR1 LGHDT and CDR2 YNNKEL (reference sequence). The V and J ends lost 4 bases and 10 bases respectively, with 14 bases between them. The DNA for the CDR3 is TGTGCCAGCAGCCCATCCCTGGGGGTACCCCAGCATTTT. Amino acid sequence: CASSPSLGVPQHF.

The chain carries TRBV7-9 and TRBJ2-5; TRBD1 agrees at 7 bases. The CDR3 runs to 16 residues. Germline lookup yields CDR1 SEHNR and CDR2 FQNEAQ (reference sequence). Losses at the gene ends were 4 bases for V and 1 base for J; bases not matched to a gene: 9. In nucleotides, the CDR3 is TGTGCCAGCAGCTCCTCCGCACAGGGGTTCCAAGAGACCCAGTACTTC. Amino acids: CASSSSAQGFQETQYF.

V usage is TRBV12-3 or TRBV12-4 and J usage is TRBJ1-5; D not resolved. The CDR3 has 13 residues. V was shortened by 3 bases and J by 4 bases, with 7 bases between the two germline ends. As DNA, the CDR3 is TGTGCCAGCAGTTTCGGCGGGAATCAGCCCCAGCATTTT. Translating gives CASSFGGNQPQHF.

The chain joins TRBV3-1 to TRBJ2-1; 9 nucleotides match TRBD1. With 0 bases clipped from V and 8 bases from J, the junction kept 8 bases outside the gene matches. Germline V gene sequence: CDR1 LGHDT, CDR2 YNNKEL (reference sequence). CDR3 length equals 16 residues. For the CDR3, the DNA is TGTGCCAGCAGCCAAGATCAAGGACAGGGGAATGATGAGCAGTTCTTC. It translates to CASSQDQGQGNDEQFF.

This chain links TRBV3-1 with TRBJ2-3, with 9 nucleotides matching TRBD2. V shed 4 bases and J 8 bases; nucleotides not matched to a gene: 28. Germline V lookup: CDR1 LGHDT, CDR2 YNNKEL (reference sequence). The CDR3 runs to 21 residues. The CDR3, as DNA: TGTGCCAGCAGCCCCCTCGGGATTCCCGCCCGTGGCGGGGGGGGTCTTGGTACGCAGTATTTT. Residues: CASSPLGIPARGGGGLGTQYF.

This clonotype showed up just once. This may arise from a read error, as a much more abundant clone is one base away. The rearrangement uses TRBV4-3 and TRBJ1-6; D is uncertain. Germline CDR1 and CDR2: LGHNA and YSLEER. Trimming stripped 1 base from V and 11 bases from J, with 12 bases between. The CDR3 has 14 amino acids. The CDR3 loop is CASSQVVQVPPLHF. CDR3 DNA sequence: TGCGCCAGCAGCCAAGTGGTCCAGGTCCCACCCCTCCACTTT.

As concerns this clonotype: At one of its ends the junction is not consistent with the germline gene, which may arise from a read error. This chain joins TRBV18 and TRBJ2-1, with TRBD2 matching 13 bases. Germline CDR1 reads KGHSH; CDR2 reads LQKENI. CDR3 size: 14 residues. For the CDR3, the DNA is TGTGCCACCTCACCCGGGACTAGCGGGGATGAGCAGTTCTTC. Amino acid sequence: CATSPGTSGDEQFF. The complete variable domain, with remaining parts taken from reference TRBV18 and TRBJ2-1, reads NAGVMQNPRHLVRRRGQEARLRCSPMKGHSHVYWYRQLPEEGLKFMVYLQKENIIDESGMPKERFSAEFPKEGPSILRIQQVVRGDSAAYFCATSPGTSGDEQFFGPGTRLTVL.

The chain has TRBV12-3 or TRBV12-4 and TRBJ2-7, with a possible D match to TRBD1 (6 bases). This CDR3 comprises 13 residues. V gave up 2 bases and J gave up 5 bases, with 10 bases separating them. CDR3 sequence: CASSLKGDHEQYF. The CDR3 DNA reads TGTGCCAGCAGTTTAAAGGGGGACCACGAGCAGTACTTC.

The genes are TRBV14 and TRBJ2-3; D unclear. Germline lookup yields CDR1 SGHDN and CDR2 FVKESK. This CDR3 has 15 residues. V was cut by 4 bases and J by 2 bases, with 13 bases left in between. The chain's CDR3 is CASSLGPINTDTQYF. CDR3 DNA: TGTGCCAGCAGCCTCGGACCGATAAACACAGATACGCAGTATTTT.